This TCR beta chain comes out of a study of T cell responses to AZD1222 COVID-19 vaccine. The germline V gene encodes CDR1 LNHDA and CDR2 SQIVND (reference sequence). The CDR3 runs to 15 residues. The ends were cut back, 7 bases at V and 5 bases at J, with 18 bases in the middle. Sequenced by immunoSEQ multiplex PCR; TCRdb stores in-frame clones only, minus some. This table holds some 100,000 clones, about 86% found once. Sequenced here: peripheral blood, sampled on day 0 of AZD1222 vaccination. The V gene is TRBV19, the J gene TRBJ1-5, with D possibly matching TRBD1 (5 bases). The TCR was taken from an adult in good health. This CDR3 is CASTHQGVPYQPQHF. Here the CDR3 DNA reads TGTGCCAGTACCCATCAAGGGGTCCCCTATCAGCCCCAGCATTTT. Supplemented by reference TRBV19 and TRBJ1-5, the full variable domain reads DGGITQSPKYLFRKEGQNVTLSCEQNLNHDAMYWYRQDPGQGLRLIYYSQIVNDFQKGDIAEGYSVSREKKESFPLTVTSAQKNPTAFYLCASTHQGVPYQPQHFGDGTRLSIL.